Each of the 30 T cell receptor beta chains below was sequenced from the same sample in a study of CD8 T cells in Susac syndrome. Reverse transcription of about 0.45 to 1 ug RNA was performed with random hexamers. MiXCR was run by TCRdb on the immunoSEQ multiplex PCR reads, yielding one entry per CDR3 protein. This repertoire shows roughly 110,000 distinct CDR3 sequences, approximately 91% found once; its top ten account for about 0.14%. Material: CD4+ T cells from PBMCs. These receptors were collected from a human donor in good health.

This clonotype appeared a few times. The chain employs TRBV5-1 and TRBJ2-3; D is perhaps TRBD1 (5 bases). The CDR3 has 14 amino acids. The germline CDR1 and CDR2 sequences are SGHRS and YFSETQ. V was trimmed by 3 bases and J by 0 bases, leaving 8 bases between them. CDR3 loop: CASSSAGSTDTQYF. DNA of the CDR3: TGCGCCAGCAGCTCTGCAGGGAGCACAGATACGCAGTATTTT. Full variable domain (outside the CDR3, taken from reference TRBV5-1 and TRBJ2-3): KAGVTQTPRYLIKTRGQQVTLSCSPISGHRSVSWYQQTPGQGLQFLFEYFSETQRNKGNFPGRFSGRQFSNSRSEMNVSTLELGDSALYLCASSSAGSTDTQYFGPGTRLTVL.

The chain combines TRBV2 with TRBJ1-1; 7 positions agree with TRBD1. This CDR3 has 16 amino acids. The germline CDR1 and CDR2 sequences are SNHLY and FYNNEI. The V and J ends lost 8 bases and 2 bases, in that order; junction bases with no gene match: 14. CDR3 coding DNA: TGTGCCAGCGGTACAAACCGGGACAGCGGTAACACTGAAGCTTTCTTT. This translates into CASGTNRDSGNTEAFF.

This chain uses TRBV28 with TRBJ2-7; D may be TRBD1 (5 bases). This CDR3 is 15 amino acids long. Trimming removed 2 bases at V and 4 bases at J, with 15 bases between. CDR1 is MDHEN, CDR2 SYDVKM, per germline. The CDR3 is CASSLLRDRLYEQYF. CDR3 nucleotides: TGTGCCAGCAGTTTACTCCGAGACAGACTGTACGAGCAGTACTTC.

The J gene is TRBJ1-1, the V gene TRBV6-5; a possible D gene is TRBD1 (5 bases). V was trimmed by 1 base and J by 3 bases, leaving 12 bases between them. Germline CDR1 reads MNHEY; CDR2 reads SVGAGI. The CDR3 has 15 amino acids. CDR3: CASSYLALGDTEAFF. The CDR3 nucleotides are TGTGCCAGCAGTTACTTAGCGTTGGGGGACACTGAAGCTTTCTTT.

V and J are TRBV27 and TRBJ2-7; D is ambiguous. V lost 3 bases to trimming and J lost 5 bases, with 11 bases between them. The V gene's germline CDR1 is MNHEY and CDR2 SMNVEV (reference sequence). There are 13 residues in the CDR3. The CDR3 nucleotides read TGTGCCAGCAGTTTGGGATTCCAGAACGAGCAGTACTTC. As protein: CASSLGFQNEQYF.

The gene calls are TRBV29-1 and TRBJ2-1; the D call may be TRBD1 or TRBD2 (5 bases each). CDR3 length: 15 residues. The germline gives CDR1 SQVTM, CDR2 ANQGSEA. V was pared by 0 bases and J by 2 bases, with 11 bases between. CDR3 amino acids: CSVEEGVVPYNEQFF. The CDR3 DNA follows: TGCAGCGTTGAAGAGGGGGTAGTCCCCTACAATGAGCAGTTCTTC.

As DNA, the CDR3 is TGTGCCAGCAGCTCCCCTGCAGCTAACTATGGCTACACCTTC. This gives the protein CASSSPAANYGYTF. The chain joins TRBV5-4 to TRBJ1-2; D call uncertain. The CDR3 covers 14 residues. CDR1 and CDR2 from the germline V gene are SGHNT and YYREEE (reference sequence). V was clipped by 3 bases and J by 0 bases, with 9 bases between them.

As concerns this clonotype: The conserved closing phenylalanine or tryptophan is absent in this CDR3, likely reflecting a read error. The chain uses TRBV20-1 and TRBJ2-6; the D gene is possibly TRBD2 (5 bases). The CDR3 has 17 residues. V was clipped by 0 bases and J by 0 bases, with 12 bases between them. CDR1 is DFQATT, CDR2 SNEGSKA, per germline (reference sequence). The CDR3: CSARDQKRHSGANVLTS. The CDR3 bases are TGCAGTGCTAGAGATCAAAAGCGGCACTCTGGGGCCAACGTCCTGACTTCC.

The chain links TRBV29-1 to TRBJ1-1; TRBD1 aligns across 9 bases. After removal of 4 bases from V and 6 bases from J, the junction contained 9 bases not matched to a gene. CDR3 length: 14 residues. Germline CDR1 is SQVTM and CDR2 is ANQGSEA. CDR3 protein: CSVVGGDRVAEAFF. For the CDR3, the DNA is TGCAGCGTTGTAGGCGGGGACAGGGTGGCTGAAGCTTTCTTT.

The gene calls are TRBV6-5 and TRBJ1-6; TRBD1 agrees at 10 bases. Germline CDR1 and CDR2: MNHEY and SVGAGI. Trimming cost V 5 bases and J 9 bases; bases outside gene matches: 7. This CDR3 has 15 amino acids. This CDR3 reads CASSGGGQGTSPLHF. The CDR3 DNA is TGTGCCAGCAGTGGGGGGGGACAGGGGACTTCACCCCTCCACTTT.

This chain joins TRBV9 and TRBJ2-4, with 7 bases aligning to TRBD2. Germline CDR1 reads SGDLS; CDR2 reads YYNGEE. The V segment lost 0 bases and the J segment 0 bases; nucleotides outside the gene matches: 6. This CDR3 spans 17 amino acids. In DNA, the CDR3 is TGTGCCAGCAGCGTAGGAGCGGGGAGCCTAGCCAAAAACATTCAGTACTTC. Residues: CASSVGAGSLAKNIQYF.

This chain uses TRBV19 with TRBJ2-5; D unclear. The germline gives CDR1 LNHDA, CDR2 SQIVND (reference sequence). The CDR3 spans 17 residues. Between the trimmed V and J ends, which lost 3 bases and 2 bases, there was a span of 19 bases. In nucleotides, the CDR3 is TGTGCCAGTAGTATTGGTAGTATAGGGAATGGACAAGAGACCCAGTACTTC. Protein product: CASSIGSIGNGQETQYF. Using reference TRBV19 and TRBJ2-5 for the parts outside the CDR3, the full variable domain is DGGITQSPKYLFRKEGQNVTLSCEQNLNHDAMYWYRQDPGQGLRLIYYSQIVNDFQKGDIAEGYSVSREKKESFPLTVTSAQKNPTAFYLCASSIGSIGNGQETQYFGPGTRLLVL.

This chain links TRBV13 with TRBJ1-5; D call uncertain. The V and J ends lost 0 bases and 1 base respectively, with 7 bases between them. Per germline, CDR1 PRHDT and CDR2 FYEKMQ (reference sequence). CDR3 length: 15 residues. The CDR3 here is CASSLGLGSNQPQHF. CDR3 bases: TGTGCCAGCAGCTTAGGCCTCGGGAGCAATCAGCCCCAGCATTTT. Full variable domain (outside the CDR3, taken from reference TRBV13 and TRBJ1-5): AAGVIQSPRHLIKEKRETATLKCYPIPRHDTVYWYQQGPGQDPQFLISFYEKMQSDKGSIPDRFSAQQFSDYHSELNMSSLELGDSALYFCASSLGLGSNQPQHFGDGTRLSIL.

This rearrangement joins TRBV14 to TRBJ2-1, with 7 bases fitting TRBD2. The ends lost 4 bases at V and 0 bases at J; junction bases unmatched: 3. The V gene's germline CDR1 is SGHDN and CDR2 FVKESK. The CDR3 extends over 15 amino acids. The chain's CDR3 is CASSLIAGSYNEQFF. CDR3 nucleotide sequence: TGTGCCAGCAGCCTCATAGCGGGCTCCTACAATGAGCAGTTCTTC. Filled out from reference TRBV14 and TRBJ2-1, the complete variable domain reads EAGVTQFPSHSVIEKGQTVTLRCDPISGHDNLYWYRRVMGKEIKFLLHFVKESKQDESGMPNNRFLAERTGGTYSTLKVQPAELEDSGVYFCASSLIAGSYNEQFFGPGTRLTVL.

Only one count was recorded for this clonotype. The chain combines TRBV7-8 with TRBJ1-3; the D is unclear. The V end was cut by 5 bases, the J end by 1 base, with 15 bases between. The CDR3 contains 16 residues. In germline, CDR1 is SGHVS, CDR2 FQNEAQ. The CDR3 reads CASSGGPRGSGNTIYF. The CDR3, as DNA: TGTGCCAGCAGCGGCGGACCCCGGGGATCTGGAAACACCATATATTTT.

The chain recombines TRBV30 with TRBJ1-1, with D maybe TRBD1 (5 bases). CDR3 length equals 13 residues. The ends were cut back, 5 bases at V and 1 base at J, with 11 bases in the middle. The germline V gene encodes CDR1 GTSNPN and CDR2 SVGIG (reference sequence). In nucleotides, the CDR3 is TGTGCCTGGGGCCGCGGGGGGAACACTGAAGCTTTCTTT. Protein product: CAWGRGGNTEAFF.

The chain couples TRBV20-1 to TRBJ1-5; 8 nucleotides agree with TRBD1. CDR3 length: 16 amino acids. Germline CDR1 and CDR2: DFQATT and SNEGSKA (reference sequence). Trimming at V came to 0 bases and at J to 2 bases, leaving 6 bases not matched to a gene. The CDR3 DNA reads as TGCAGTGCTAGAGATTCAGGGGGCTATGGCAATCAGCCCCAGCATTTT. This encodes CSARDSGGYGNQPQHF.

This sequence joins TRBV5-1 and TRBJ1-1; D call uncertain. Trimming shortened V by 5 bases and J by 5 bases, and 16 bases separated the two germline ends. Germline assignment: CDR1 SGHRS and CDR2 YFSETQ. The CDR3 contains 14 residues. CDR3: CASRPGGWSTEAFF. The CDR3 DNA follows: TGCGCCAGCAGGCCGGGAGGGTGGTCAACTGAAGCTTTCTTT. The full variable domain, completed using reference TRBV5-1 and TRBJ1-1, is KAGVTQTPRYLIKTRGQQVTLSCSPISGHRSVSWYQQTPGQGLQFLFEYFSETQRNKGNFPGRFSGRQFSNSRSEMNVSTLELGDSALYLCASRPGGWSTEAFFGQGTRLTVV.

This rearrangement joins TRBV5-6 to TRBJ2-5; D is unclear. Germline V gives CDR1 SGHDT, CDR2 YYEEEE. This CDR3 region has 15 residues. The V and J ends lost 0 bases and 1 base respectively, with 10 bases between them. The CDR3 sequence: CASSLESHLQETQYF. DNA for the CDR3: TGTGCCAGCAGCTTGGAAAGTCACCTCCAAGAGACCCAGTACTTC. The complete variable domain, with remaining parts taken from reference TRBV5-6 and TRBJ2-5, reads DAGVTQSPTHLIKTRGQQVTLRCSPKSGHDTVSWYQQALGQGPQFIFQYYEEEERQRGNFPDRFSGHQFPNYSSELNVNALLLGDSALYLCASSLESHLQETQYFGPGTRLLVL.

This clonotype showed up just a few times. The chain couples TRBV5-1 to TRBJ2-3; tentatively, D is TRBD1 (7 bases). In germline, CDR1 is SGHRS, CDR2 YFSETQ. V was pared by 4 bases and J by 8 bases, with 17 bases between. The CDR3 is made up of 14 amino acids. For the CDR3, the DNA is TGCGCCAGCAGCGAGGGACAGCGAGCGGGTACGCAGTATTTT. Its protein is CASSEGQRAGTQYF.

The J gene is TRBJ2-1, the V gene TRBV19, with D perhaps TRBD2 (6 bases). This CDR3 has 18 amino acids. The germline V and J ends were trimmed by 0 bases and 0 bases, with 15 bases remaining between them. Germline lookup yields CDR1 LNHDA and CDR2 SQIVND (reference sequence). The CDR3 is CASSIDTRGQSSYNEQFF. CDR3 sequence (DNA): TGTGCCAGTAGTATAGATACGCGGGGTCAGAGCTCCTACAATGAGCAGTTCTTC.

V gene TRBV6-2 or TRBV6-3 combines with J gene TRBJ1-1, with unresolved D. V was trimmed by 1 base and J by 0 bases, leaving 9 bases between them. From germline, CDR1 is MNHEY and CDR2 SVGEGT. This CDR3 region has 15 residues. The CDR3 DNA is TGTGCCAGCAGTTACTTCATAGGGATGAACACTGAAGCTTTCTTT. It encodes CASSYFIGMNTEAFF.

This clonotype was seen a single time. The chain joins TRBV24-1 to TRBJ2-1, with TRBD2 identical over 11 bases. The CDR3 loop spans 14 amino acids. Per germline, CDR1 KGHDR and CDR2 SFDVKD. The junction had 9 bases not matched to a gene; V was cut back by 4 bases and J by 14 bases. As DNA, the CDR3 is TGTGCCACCAGTGAGGGGACTAGCGGAGGCCCCAAGTTCTTC. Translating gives CATSEGTSGGPKFF.

CDR3: CASKGITPNQPQHF. In DNA form, the CDR3 reads TGCGCCAGCAAGGGGATTACACCCAATCAGCCCCAGCATTTT. This sequence joins TRBV23-1 and TRBJ1-5; maybe TRBD1 (5 bases). TRBV23-1 falls under the ORF class, with uncertain function. The CDR3 is 14 amino acids. V was clipped by 7 bases and J by 3 bases, with 13 bases between them.

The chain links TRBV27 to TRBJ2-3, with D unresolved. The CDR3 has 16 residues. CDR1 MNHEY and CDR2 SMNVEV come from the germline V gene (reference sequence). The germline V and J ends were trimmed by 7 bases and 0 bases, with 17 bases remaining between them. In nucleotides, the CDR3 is TGTGCCAGCAACCTTCTGTCAGCAGAAAGCACAGATACGCAGTATTTT. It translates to CASNLLSAESTDTQYF.

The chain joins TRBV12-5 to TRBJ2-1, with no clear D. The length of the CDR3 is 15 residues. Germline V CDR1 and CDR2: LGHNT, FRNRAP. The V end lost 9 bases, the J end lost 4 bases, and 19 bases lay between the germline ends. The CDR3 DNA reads TGTGCTAGCCCCCTCCAGGAGCTCCCTTACAATGAGCAGTTCTTC. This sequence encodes CASPLQELPYNEQFF.

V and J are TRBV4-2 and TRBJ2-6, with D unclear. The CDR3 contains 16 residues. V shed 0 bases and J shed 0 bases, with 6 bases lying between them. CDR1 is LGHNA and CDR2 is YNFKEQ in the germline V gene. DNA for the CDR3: TGTGCCAGCAGCCAAGAGCCGGTCTCTGGGGCCAACGTCCTGACTTTC. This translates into CASSQEPVSGANVLTF.

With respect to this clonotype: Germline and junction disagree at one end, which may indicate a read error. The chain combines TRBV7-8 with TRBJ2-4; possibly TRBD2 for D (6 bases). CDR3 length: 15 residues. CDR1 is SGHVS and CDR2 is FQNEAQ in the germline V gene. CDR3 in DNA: TGTGCCAGCAGCTTTGGTCCGGGAGCCCAAAACATTCAGTACTTC. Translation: CASSFGPGAQNIQYF.

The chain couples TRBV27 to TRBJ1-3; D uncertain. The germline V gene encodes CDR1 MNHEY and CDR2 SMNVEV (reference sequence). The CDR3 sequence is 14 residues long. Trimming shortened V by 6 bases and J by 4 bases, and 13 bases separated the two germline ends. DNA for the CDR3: TGTGCCAGCAGACCGCCGAGGAAAGGAAACACCATATATTTT. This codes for CASRPPRKGNTIYF.

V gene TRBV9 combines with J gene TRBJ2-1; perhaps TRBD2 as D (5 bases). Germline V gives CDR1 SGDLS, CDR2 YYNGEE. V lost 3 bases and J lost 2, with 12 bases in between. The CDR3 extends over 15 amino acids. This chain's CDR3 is CASSAGDAPYNEQFF. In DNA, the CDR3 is TGTGCCAGCAGCGCCGGGGATGCTCCCTACAATGAGCAGTTCTTC.